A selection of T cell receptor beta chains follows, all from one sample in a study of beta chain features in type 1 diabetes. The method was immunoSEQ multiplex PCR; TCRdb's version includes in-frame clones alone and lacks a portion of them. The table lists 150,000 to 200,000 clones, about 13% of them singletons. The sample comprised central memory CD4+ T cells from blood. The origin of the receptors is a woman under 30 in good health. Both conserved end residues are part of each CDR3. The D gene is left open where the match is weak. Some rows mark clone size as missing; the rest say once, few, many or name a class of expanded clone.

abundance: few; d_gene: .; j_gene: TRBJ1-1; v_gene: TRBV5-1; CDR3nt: TGCGCCAGCTCCAGGGGCGGTGGGAACACTGAAGCTTTCTTT; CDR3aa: CASSRGGGNTEAFF
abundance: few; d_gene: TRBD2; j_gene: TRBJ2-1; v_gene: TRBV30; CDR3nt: TGTGCCTGGAGGAGAGCTAGCGGGAGAGGTGAGCAGTTCTTC; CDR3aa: CAWRRASGRGEQFF
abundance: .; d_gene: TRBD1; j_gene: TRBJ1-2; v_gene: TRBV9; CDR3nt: TGTGCCAGCAGCGTCTCTCCGGGACAGGGAATTAATGGCTACACCTTC; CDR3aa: CASSVSPGQGINGYTF
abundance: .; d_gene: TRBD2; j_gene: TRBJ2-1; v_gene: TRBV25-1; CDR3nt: TGTGCCAGCAGTCGACCTGGCGGGAGCTCCTACAATGAGCAGTTCTTC; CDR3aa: CASSRPGGSSYNEQFF
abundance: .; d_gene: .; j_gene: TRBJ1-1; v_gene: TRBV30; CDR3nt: TGTGCCTGGTGGGGGGGCGGACGTAGTGCTGAAGCTTTCTTT; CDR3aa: CAWWGGGRSAEAFF
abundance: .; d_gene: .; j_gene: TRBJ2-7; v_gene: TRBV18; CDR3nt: TGTGCCAGCTCCAGGGCAGGGGCCTACGAGCAGTACTTC; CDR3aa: CASSRAGAYEQYF
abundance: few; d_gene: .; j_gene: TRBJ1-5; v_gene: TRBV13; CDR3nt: TGTGCCAGCAGCTTAGCTCGGGGAACGGGGAATCAGCCCCAGCATTTT; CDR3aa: CASSLARGTGNQPQHF
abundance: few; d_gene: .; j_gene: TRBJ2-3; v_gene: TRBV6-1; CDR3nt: TGTGCCACTGAGCTTCCTAGCACAGATACGCAGTATTTT; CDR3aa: CATELPSTDTQYF
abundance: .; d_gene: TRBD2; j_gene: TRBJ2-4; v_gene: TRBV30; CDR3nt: TGTGCCTGGAGCACCCCTGGACTAGCGGGAGGGCGAGGGGGAAACATTCAGTACTTC; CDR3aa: CAWSTPGLAGGRGGNIQYF
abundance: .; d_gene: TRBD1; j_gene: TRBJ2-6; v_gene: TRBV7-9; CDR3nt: TGTGCCAGCAGCCCATACAGGGGATCTGGGGCCAACGTCCTGACTTTC; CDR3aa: CASSPYRGSGANVLTF
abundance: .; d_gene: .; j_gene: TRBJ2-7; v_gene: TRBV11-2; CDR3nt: TGTGCCAGCAGCTTACGGGACACGGTCAGGCAGTACTTC; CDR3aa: CASSLRDTVRQYF
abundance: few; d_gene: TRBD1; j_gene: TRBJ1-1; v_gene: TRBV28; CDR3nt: TGTGCCAGCAGAGAATACCTCAGGGGGGCGAACACTGAAGCTTTCTTT; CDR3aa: CASREYLRGANTEAFF
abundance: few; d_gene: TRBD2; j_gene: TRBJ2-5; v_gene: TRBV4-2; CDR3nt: TGTGCCAGCAGCCTGAGACTAGCGGGCCTCGGAGAGACCCAGTACTTC; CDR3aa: CASSLRLAGLGETQYF
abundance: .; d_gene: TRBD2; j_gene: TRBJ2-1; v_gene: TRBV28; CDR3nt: TGTGCCAGCACTACGGGGACTAGCGGGAGCAATGAGCAGTTCTTC; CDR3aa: CASTTGTSGSNEQFF
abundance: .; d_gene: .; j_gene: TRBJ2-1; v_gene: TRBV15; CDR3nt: TGTGCCACCAGCATTAAATTGTCCTACAATGAGCAGTTCTTC; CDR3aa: CATSIKLSYNEQFF
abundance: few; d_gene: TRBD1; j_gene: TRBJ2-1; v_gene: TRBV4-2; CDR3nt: TGTGCCAGCAGCCGTGGGACAGGGGATGAGCAGTTCTTC; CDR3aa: CASSRGTGDEQFF
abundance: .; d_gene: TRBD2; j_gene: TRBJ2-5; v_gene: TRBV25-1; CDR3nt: TGTGCCAGCAGTGAGGGGGGGGTCGGAGAGACCCAGTACTTC; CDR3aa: CASSEGGVGETQYF
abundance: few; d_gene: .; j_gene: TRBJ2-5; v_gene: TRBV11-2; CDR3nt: TGTGCCAGCAGCTTCAGGATCGAAGAGACCCAGTACTTC; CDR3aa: CASSFRIEETQYF
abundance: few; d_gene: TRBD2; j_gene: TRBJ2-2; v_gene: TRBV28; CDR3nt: TGTGCCAGCAGTTTGAGGACTAGCGGGAGTGTAGGGGAGCTGTTTTTT; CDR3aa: CASSLRTSGSVGELFF
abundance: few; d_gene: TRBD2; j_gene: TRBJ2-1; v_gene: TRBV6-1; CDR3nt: TGTGCCAGCAGTGAAGAAGGGGCGGGAGGCGCCTACAATGAGCAGTTCTTC; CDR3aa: CASSEEGAGGAYNEQFF
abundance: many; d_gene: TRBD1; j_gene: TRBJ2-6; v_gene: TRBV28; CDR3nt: TGTGCCAGCAGTTTTGGAGGCAGGGGGCATGGGGCCAACGTCCTGACTTTC; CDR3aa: CASSFGGRGHGANVLTF
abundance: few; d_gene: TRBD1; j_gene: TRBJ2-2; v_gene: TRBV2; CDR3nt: TGTGCCAGCAGTCTCCATCCGGGACAGGGAGGCGGGGAGCTGTTTTTT; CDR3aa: CASSLHPGQGGGELFF
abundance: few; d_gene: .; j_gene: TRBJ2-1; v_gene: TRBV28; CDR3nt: TGTGCCAGCAGTTACCCCCAGGCAGTGGGAGGGTTCTTC; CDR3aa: CASSYPQAVGGFF
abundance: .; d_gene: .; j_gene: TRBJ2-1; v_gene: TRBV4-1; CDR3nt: TGCGCCAGCAGCCAAGAGGGGCGGTCCTCCTACAATGAGCAGTTCTTC; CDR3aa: CASSQEGRSSYNEQFF
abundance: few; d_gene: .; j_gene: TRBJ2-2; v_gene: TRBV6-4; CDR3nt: TGTGCCAGCAGACAGGGGAACACCGGGGAGCTGTTTTTT; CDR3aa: CASRQGNTGELFF
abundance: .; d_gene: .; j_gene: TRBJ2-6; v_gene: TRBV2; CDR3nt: TGTGCCAGGACAGACGACTCTGGGGCCAACGTCCTGACTTTC; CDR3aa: CARTDDSGANVLTF
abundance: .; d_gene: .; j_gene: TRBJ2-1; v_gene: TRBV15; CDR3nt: TGTGCCACCAGCAGAACTTCAGGGGACTACAATGAGCAGTTCTTC; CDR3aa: CATSRTSGDYNEQFF
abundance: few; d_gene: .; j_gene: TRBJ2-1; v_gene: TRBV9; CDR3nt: TGTGCCAGCAGCGTAGTCGATGTGAGAGGTGAGCAGTTCTTC; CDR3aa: CASSVVDVRGEQFF
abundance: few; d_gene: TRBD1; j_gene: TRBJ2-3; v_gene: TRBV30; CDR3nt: TGTGCCTGGAGTTCGACAGGGGATACGCAGTATTTT; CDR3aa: CAWSSTGDTQYF
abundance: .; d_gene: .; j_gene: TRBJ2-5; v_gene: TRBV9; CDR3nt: TGTGCCAGCAGCCTCGGCCCCAGAAGCGGAGGGGAGACCCAGTACTTC; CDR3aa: CASSLGPRSGGETQYF
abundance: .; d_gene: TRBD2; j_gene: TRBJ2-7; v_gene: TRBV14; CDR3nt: TGTGCCAGCAGCCAGACGAGACTAGCGGGAAGAGCCTACGAGCAGTACTTC; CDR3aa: CASSQTRLAGRAYEQYF
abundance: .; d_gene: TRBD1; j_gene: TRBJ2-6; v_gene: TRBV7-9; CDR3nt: TGTGCCAGCAGCCCCGGGGGACAGGGGCTGACTTTC; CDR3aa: CASSPGGQGLTF
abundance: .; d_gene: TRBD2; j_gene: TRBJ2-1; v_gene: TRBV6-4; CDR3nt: TGTGCCAGCAGTGACTCGGCTAGCGGGAGGCATGAGCAGTTCTTC; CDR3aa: CASSDSASGRHEQFF
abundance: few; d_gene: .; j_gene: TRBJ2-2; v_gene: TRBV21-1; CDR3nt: TGTGCCAGCAGCAAAGAAGCCAGGGTGCTCACCGGGGAGCTGTTTTTT; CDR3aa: CASSKEARVLTGELFF
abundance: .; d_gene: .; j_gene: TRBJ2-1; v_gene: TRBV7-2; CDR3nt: TGTGCCACCCAGGCTTTTCGTAACAATGAGCAGTTCTTC; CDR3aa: CATQAFRNNEQFF
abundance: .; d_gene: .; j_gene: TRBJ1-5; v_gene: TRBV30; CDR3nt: TGTGCCTGGACCTATCCGGGAGGCCAGCCCCAGCATTTT; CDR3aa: CAWTYPGGQPQHF
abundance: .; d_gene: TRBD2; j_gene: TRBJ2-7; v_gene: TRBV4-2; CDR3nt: TGTGCCAGCAGCCAAGATCGGGGGGGACTAGCGGGAGGTCCCGAGCAGTACTTC; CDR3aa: CASSQDRGGLAGGPEQYF
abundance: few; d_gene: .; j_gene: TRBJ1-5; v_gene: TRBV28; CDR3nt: TGTGCCAGCAGTCCCGGCGGACAGTGGATGGATCAGCCCCAGCATTTT; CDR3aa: CASSPGGQWMDQPQHF
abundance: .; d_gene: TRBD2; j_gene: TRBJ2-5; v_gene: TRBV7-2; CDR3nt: TGTGCCAGCAGCTTAACCGGACTAGCGAGGGAGACCCAGTACTTC; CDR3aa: CASSLTGLARETQYF
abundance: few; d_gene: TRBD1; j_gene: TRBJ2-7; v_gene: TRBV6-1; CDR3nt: TGTGCCAGCAGTGAATTCCCCAGGGGGATCGACGAGCAGTACTTC; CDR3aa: CASSEFPRGIDEQYF